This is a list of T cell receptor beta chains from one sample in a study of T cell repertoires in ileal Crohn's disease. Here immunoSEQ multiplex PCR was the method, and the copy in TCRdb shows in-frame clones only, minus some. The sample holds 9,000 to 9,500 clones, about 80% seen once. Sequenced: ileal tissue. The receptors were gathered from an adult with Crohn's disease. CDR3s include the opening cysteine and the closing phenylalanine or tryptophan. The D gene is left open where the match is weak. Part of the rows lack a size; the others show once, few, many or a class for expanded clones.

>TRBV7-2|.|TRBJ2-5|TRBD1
TGTGCCAGCAGCTTAGGGATCAGGGGGCGCGTGGAGACCCAGTACTTC
CASSLGIRGRVETQYF
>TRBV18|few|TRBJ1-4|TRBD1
TGTGCCAGCTCACCACCGGACAGGTCGGAAAAACTGTTTTTT
CASSPPDRSEKLFF
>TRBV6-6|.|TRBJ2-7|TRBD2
TGTGCCAGCAGTAAACTAGCGGGGGGTTCCTACGAGCAGTACTTC
CASSKLAGGSYEQYF
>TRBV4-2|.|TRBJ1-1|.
TGTGCCAGCAGCCAAGATTTAATAGGGGCATTTTACTCTTTCTTT
CASSQDLIGAFYSFF
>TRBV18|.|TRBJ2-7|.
TGTGCCAGCTCACCACCTGAAAGGGGGGGGGAGCAGTACTTC
CASSPPERGGEQYF
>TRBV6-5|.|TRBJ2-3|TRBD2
TGTGCCAGCAGTTTCAGCGGGGGCGACACAGATACGCAGTATTTT
CASSFSGGDTDTQYF
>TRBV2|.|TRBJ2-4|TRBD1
TGTGCCAGCACTGGGGACAGTCTAAACATTCAGTACTTC
CASTGDSLNIQYF
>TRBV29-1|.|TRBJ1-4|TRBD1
TGCAGCGTTTCGGACAGGCCCTCTAATGAAAAACTGTTTTTT
CSVSDRPSNEKLFF
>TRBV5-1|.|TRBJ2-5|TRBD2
TGCGCCAGCAGAGCGACTAGCGGGAGGCGGGAGACCCAGTACTTC
CASRATSGRRETQYF
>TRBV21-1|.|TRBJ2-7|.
TGTGCCAGCAGCAAATCGGCTAGCGGGACCTCCTACGAGCAGTACTTC
CASSKSASGTSYEQYF
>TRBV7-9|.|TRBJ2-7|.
TGTGCCAGCAGCTTAGAGGGGGGGGGCGAGCAGTACTTC
CASSLEGGGEQYF
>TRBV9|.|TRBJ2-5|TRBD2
TGTGCCAGCAGCCCGGACTGGGGGGGAAGGTACCAAGAGACCCAGTACTTC
CASSPDWGGRYQETQYF
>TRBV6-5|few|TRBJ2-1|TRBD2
TGTGCCAGCAGTTATGGGCGGGGGGGCCACAATGAGCAGTTCTTC
CASSYGRGGHNEQFF
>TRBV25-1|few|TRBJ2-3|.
TGTGCCAGCAGTGCGCAGGCAGATACGCAGTATTTT
CASSAQADTQYF
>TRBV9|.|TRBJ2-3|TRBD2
TGTGCCAGCAGCCCCCGGGCGACTAGCTACTTGAGAGATACGCAGTATTTT
CASSPRATSYLRDTQYF
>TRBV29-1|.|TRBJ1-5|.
TGCAGCGTGGGAGGGGTCGGTCAGCCCCAGCATTTT
CSVGGVGQPQHF
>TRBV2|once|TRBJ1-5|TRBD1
TGTGCCAGCAGTGACGCTGCTGGGCAGGGGGGACAGCCCCAGCATTTT
CASSDAAGQGGQPQHF
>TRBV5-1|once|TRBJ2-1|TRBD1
TGCGCCAGCAGCTTGGGGGACAGGGGGCTCAATGAGCAGTTCTTC
CASSLGDRGLNEQFF
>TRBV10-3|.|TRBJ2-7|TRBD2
TGTGCCATCAGTGGACTAGCGGAGAACTACGAGCAGTACTTC
CAISGLAENYEQYF
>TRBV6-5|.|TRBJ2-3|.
TGTGCCAGCAGCCTTACGACTTCCACAGATACGCAGTATTTT
CASSLTTSTDTQYF
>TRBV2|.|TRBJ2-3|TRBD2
TGTGCCAGCAGCAAGCGGGGGGGCCAAGGAGATACGCAGTATTTT
CASSKRGGQGDTQYF
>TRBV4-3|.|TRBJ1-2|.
TGCGCCAGCAGCCAAGATGTTGGCAGGAAGGCTAACTATGGCTACACCTTC
CASSQDVGRKANYGYTF
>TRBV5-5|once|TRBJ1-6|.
TGTGCCAGCAGCTTGGTTCAGGGTTTGGATTCACCCCTCCACTTT
CASSLVQGLDSPLHF
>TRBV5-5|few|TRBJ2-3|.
TGTGCCAGCAGCTTCGGGAGCACAGATACGCAGTATTTT
CASSFGSTDTQYF
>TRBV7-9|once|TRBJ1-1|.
TGTGCCAGCAGCCCCCCCGGGGTAGGGACTGAAGCTTTCTTT
CASSPPGVGTEAFF
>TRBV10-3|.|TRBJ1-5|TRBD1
TGTGCCATCAGTGGACAGGGGAATCAGCCCCAGCATTTT
CAISGQGNQPQHF
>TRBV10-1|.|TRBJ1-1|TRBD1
TGCGCCAGCAGTGAGTCGTTCTTCAGGGGGCGGGGGACTGAAGCTTTCTTT
CASSESFFRGRGTEAFF
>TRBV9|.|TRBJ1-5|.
TGTGCCAGCAGCTACCGACCCGGGCAGCCCCAGCATTTT
CASSYRPGQPQHF
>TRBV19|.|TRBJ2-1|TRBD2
TGTGCCCCACCCCATATTGGCGGGAGAGAAAATGAGCAGTTCTTC
CAPPHIGGRENEQFF
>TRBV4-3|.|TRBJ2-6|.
TGCGCCAGCAGCCAAGGGCAGGGCTCCGGGGCCAACGTCCTGACTTTC
CASSQGQGSGANVLTF
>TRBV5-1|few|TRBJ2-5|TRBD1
TGCGCCAGCAGCTTAGGGACAGGGGGACAAGAGACCCAGTACTTC
CASSLGTGGQETQYF
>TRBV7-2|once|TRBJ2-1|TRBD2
TGTGCCAGCAGGCTGATAGCGGGAGGGGGCAATGAGCAGTTCTTC
CASRLIAGGGNEQFF